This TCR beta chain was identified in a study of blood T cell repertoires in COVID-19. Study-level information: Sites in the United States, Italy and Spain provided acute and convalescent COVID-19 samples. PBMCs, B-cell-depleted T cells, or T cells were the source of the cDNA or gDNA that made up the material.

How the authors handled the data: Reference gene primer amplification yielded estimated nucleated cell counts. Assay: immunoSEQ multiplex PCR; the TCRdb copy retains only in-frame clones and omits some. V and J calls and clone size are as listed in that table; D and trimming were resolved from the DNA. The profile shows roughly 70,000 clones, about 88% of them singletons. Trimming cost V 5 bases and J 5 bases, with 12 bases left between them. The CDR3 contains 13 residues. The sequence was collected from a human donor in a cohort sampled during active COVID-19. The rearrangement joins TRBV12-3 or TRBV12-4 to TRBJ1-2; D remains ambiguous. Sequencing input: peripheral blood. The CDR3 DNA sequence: TGTGCCAGCAGTGCCGATACCTATTATGGCTACACCTTC. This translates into CASSADTYYGYTF.